The clone carrying this T cell receptor (beta chain) was detected once. One end of the junction is discordant with germline, which a read error may explain. The record originates from a study of blood T cell repertoires in COVID-19. Background on the study: PBMCs, B-cell-depleted T cells, or T cells were the source of the cDNA or gDNA that made up the material.

Per the germline V gene, CDR1 is KGHSH and CDR2 is LQKENI. The CDR3 covers 15 residues. Original processing methods: The assay estimated nucleated cells by amplifying reference gene primers. The table came from immunoSEQ multiplex PCR; TCRdb's copy has only in-frame clones and leaves some out. The DNA gave D and trimming, while V, J and clone size come from that table. Of roughly 150,000 clones detected, about four fifths appear once; the ten largest clones hold roughly a fifth. The TCR was taken from a woman between 65 and 79 years old who had recovered from COVID-19. The sample comprised peripheral blood. This rearrangement joins TRBV18 to TRBJ1-2, with D perhaps matching TRBD1 (5 bases). The CDR3 here is CASSPDYDRLLTGRF. The CDR3 DNA follows: TGTGCCAGCTCCCCCGACTACGACAGACTCCTCACCGGGAGGTTC. The whole variable domain, remainder taken from reference TRBV18 and TRBJ1-2, is NAGVMQNPRHLVRRRGQEARLRCSPMKGHSHVYWYRQLPEEGLKFMVYLQKENIIDESGMPKERFSAEFPKEGPSILRIQQVVRGDSAAYFCASSPDYDRLLTGRFGSGTRLTVV.